These 17 T cell receptor beta chains originate from one sample sequenced in a study of T cell responses to AZD1222 COVID-19 vaccine. TCRdb's table, derived via immunoSEQ multiplex PCR, lists solely in-frame clones and lacks some. The data contain around 100,000 clones, around 90% of them seen just once; the ten biggest clones take up 1.8%. This specimen consisted of peripheral blood, obtained on day 0 of AZD1222 vaccination. The source is an adult in good health.

The gene calls are TRBV5-1 and TRBJ1-3, with D possibly matching TRBD1 (5 bases). Germline lookup yields CDR1 SGHRS and CDR2 YFSETQ. The CDR3 consists of 13 residues. Trimming cost V 2 bases and J 10 bases, with 13 bases left between them. The CDR3 sequence is CASSLVQGSTIYF. The CDR3 DNA sequence: TGCGCCAGCAGCTTAGTTCAGGGAAGTACCATATATTTT.

The rearrangement uses TRBV19 and TRBJ1-5; D gene uncertain. Trimming removed 5 bases at V and 5 bases at J, with 10 bases between. The germline V gene encodes CDR1 LNHDA and CDR2 SQIVND (reference sequence). This CDR3 is 13 amino acids long. For the CDR3, the DNA is TGTGCCAGTAGTTCACGGGCAGATCAGCCCCAGCATTTT. It codes for CASSSRADQPQHF.

The rearrangement uses TRBV18 and TRBJ2-7, with 8 bases identical to TRBD2. This CDR3 is 14 amino acids long. V lost 4 bases, J lost 5 bases, and 7 bases stayed unmatched. CDR1 and CDR2 from the germline V gene are KGHSH and LQKENI. The CDR3 region has the DNA TGTGCCAGCTCACTCAGCGGGAGTGGCGACGAGCAGTACTTC. It codes for CASSLSGSGDEQYF.

This clone showed up just once. The rearrangement joins TRBV19 to TRBJ2-3; D is unclear. This CDR3 spans 15 amino acids. V was shortened by 2 bases and J by 2 bases, with 11 bases between the two germline ends. CDR1 and CDR2 from the germline V gene are LNHDA and SQIVND (reference sequence). CDR3 loop: CASSITPSSTDTQYF. The CDR3 DNA sequence: TGTGCCAGTAGTATAACGCCCTCTTCCACAGATACGCAGTATTTT. Drawing the rest from reference TRBV19 and TRBJ2-3, the complete variable domain is DGGITQSPKYLFRKEGQNVTLSCEQNLNHDAMYWYRQDPGQGLRLIYYSQIVNDFQKGDIAEGYSVSREKKESFPLTVTSAQKNPTAFYLCASSITPSSTDTQYFGPGTRLTVL.

The gene calls are TRBV10-3 and TRBJ2-4, with TRBD2 matching over 8 bases. V was pared by 3 bases and J by 2 bases, with 9 bases of the junction left unmatched. CDR3 length equals 17 residues. Germline assignment: CDR1 ENHRY and CDR2 SYGVKD. In DNA, the CDR3 is TGTGCCATCAGTGAAGGTAGCGGGATAGGGTCCAAAAACATTCAGTACTTC. It specifies CAISEGSGIGSKNIQYF.

This rearrangement joins TRBV2 to TRBJ1-3; 7 bases are a match to TRBD1. J lost 0 bases, V lost 6 bases, and 2 bases had no gene match. CDR3 size: 14 residues. The V gene's germline CDR1 is SNHLY and CDR2 FYNNEI. Here the CDR3 reads CASRGDSSGNTIYF. The DNA for the CDR3 is TGTGCCAGCAGGGGGGACAGCTCTGGAAACACCATATATTTT.

The CDR3 reads CAISGTGASGANVLTF. The DNA for the CDR3 is TGTGCCATTTCCGGGACAGGGGCCTCTGGGGCCAACGTCCTGACTTTC. This chain uses TRBV10-3 with TRBJ2-6; 10 nucleotides agree with TRBD1. This CDR3 region has 16 residues. With 9 bases clipped from V and 0 bases from J, the junction kept 5 bases outside the gene matches. The germline gives CDR1 ENHRY, CDR2 SYGVKD.

V gene TRBV2 combines with J gene TRBJ2-7, with 7 bases matching TRBD2. Germline loops: CDR1 SNHLY, CDR2 FYNNEI. V dropped 6 bases and J dropped 3; count of bases not matched to a gene: 11. The CDR3 contains 15 residues. CDR3 sequence (DNA): TGTGCCAGCAGCCTTCGGTCTAGCGGCAACTACGAGCAGTACTTC. Translating gives CASSLRSSGNYEQYF.

This chain joins TRBV3-1 (or the pseudogene TRBV3-2) and TRBJ1-2; possibly TRBD1 for D (5 bases). Germline lookup yields CDR1 LGHDT and CDR2 YNNKEL (reference sequence). The ends were cut back, 1 base at V and 4 bases at J, with 10 bases in the middle. The length of the CDR3 is 14 residues. The CDR3 sequence: CASSQGVGAYGYTF. DNA for the CDR3: TGTGCCAGCAGCCAAGGGGTCGGGGCCTATGGCTACACCTTC.

This chain uses TRBV14 with TRBJ1-2, with D perhaps TRBD1 (5 bases). The CDR3 sequence is 17 residues long. V lost 0 bases and J lost 3, with 17 bases in between. The V gene's germline CDR1 is SGHDN and CDR2 FVKESK. The CDR3 region is CASSQEPSGSGYYGYTF. CDR3 in DNA: TGTGCCAGCAGCCAAGAGCCCTCAGGGTCTGGGTACTATGGCTACACCTTC.

This clone was found once. The chain links TRBV27 to TRBJ1-4; unclear D gene. The germline CDR1 and CDR2 sequences are MNHEY and SMNVEV (reference sequence). This CDR3 is built from 17 residues. Trimming removed 7 bases from V and 0 bases from J, with 18 bases in between. The CDR3 nucleotides read TGTGCCAGCATCGCGACAAACCGGCTTGCAACTAATGAAAAACTGTTTTTT. It codes for CASIATNRLATNEKLFF.

The gene calls are TRBV5-1 and TRBJ1-1, with D perhaps TRBD1 (5 bases). The CDR3 length is 14 residues. Trimming cost V 0 bases and J 0 bases, with 6 bases left between them. Germline values: CDR1 SGHRS, CDR2 YFSETQ. CDR3 DNA: TGCGCCAGCAGCTTGGGGACAATGAACACTGAAGCTTTCTTT. Protein: CASSLGTMNTEAFF.

The chain has TRBV6-2 or TRBV6-3 and TRBJ2-3, with D perhaps TRBD1 or TRBD2 (5 bases each). The germline V gene encodes CDR1 MNHEY and CDR2 SVGEGT. This CDR3 spans 15 amino acids. V was pared by 5 bases and J by 7 bases, with 19 bases between. CDR3 DNA sequence: TGTGCCAGCAGTCCCGGCCTTAGGGACGGGCATACGCAGTATTTT. This encodes CASSPGLRDGHTQYF.

The chain employs TRBV19 and TRBJ1-5, with 7 bases that match TRBD1. Trimming cost V 4 bases and J 0 bases; bases outside gene matches: 6. The CDR3 covers 16 residues. Germline V gene data show CDR1 as LNHDA and CDR2 as SQIVND (reference sequence). The CDR3 DNA is TGTGCCAGTAGTACGACAGGGCCGTTTAGCAATCAGCCCCAGCATTTT. Translation gives CASSTTGPFSNQPQHF.

As to this clone: This specimen includes other DNA sequences encoding the same CDR3. The V and J genes are TRBV11-2 and TRBJ2-5, with no clear D. CDR1 is SGHAT and CDR2 is FQNNGV in the germline V gene. This CDR3 has 13 residues. The V end lost 0 bases, the J end lost 4 bases, and 6 bases lay between the germline ends. CDR3 coding DNA: TGTGCCAGCAGCTTAGATAGGGCAGAGACCCAGTACTTC. Its protein product is CASSLDRAETQYF.

This clone was found once. The chain carries TRBV30 and TRBJ2-7; D might be TRBD2 (5 bases). The CDR3 runs 14 residues. The V and J ends lost 2 bases and 4 bases respectively, with 15 bases between them. The V gene's germline CDR1 is GTSNPN and CDR2 SVGIG (reference sequence). CDR3 in DNA: TGTGCCTGGAGTACCCTCAGCGGATCTTACGAGCAGTACTTC. Translated, it gives CAWSTLSGSYEQYF.

This clone was found once. This chain uses TRBV18 with TRBJ1-2; the match to TRBD1 covers 10 bases. J gave up 6 bases and V 4 bases, and 2 bases lay outside the gene matches. Germline V gene lookup returns CDR1 KGHSH and CDR2 LQKENI. The CDR3 is made up of 13 amino acids. The chain's CDR3 is CASSRTGGDGYTF. The CDR3, as DNA: TGTGCCAGCTCACGGACAGGGGGGGATGGCTACACCTTC.